A single TCR beta chain is shown here with its context. The data stem from a study of blood T cell repertoires in COVID-19. As for the study in general: Donors in the United States, Italy and Spain gave samples during acute or convalescent COVID-19.

As handled by the study authors: Reference gene primer amplification yielded estimated nucleated cell counts. Produced via immunoSEQ multiplex PCR; TCRdb's table is partial and in-frame only. That table is the source of V, J and clone size, and D and trimming were worked out from the DNA. The top ten hold approximately 0.69% of the sample, which has about 200,000 clones, roughly nine tenths seen once. The V end was cut by 1 base, the J end by 1 base, with 8 bases between. This CDR3 contains 15 residues. The germline V gene encodes CDR1 KGHSH and CDR2 LQKENI. This chain joins TRBV18 and TRBJ2-1, with D possibly TRBD2 on 6 matching bases. This sequence was found in a man aged 35 to 55 with acute or convalescent COVID-19. Source material: peripheral blood. CDR3 loop: CASSPRRDSYNEQFF. The CDR3 nucleotides are TGTGCCAGCTCACCACGGCGGGATTCCTACAATGAGCAGTTCTTC.